This T cell receptor beta chain derives from a study of blood T cell repertoires in COVID-19. About the study: Researchers got acute and convalescent COVID-19 samples from the United States, Italy and Spain. T cells, B-cell-depleted T cells, or PBMCs provided the cDNA or gDNA that served as material.

Here immunoSEQ multiplex PCR was the method, and the copy in TCRdb shows in-frame clones only, minus some. The data contain 95,000 to 150,000 clones, about 87% of them singletons. Germline lookup yields CDR1 SGHNT and CDR2 YENEEA. V was clipped by 5 bases and J by 8 bases; unmatched bases: 10. CDR3 size: 16 residues. The sample comprised peripheral blood. This sequence originates from a woman in her fifties or sixties with acute or convalescent COVID-19. V and J are TRBV11-3 and TRBJ2-1; 12 bases match TRBD2. Here the CDR3 reads CASSTETSGGLYEQFF. CDR3 DNA: TGTGCCAGCAGCACAGAGACTAGCGGGGGATTGTATGAGCAGTTCTTC.